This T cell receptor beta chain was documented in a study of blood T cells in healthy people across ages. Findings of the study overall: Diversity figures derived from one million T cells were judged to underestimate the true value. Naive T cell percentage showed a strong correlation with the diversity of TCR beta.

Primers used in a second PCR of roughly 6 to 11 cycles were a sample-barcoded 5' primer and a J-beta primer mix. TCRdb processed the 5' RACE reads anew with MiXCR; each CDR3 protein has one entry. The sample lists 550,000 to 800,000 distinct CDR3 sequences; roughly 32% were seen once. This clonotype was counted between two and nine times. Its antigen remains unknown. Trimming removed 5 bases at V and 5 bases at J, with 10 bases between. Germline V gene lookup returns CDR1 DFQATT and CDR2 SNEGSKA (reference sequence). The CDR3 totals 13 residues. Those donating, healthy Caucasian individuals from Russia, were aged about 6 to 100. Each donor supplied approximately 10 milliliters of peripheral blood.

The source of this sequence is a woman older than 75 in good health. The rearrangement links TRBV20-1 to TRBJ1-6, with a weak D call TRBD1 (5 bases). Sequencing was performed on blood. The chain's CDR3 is CSAGTGDNSPLHF. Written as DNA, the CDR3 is TGCAGTGCTGGGACGGGAGATAATTCACCCCTCCACTTT.